This T cell receptor beta chain was recorded in a study of blood T cell repertoires in COVID-19. In the original workflow: Nucleated cell counts were estimated from reference gene primer amplification. Sequencing was performed with immunoSEQ multiplex PCR; in TCRdb, only in-frame clones are kept and a portion is missing. That table is the source of V, J and clone size, and D and trimming were worked out from the DNA. The table lists about 45,000 clones, approximately 83% of them singletons. The CDR3 is 18 amino acids. CDR1 is MDHEN, CDR2 SYDVKM, per germline. The V gene end was trimmed by 7 bases and the J gene end by 4 bases; junction bases not matched to a gene: 16.

The chain combines TRBV28 with TRBJ2-6; 7 bases match TRBD1. The sequenced material came from peripheral blood. This TCR came from a man older than 75 in a cohort sampled during active COVID-19. The chain's CDR3 is CASTTPPGGWEGANVLTF. CDR3 in DNA: TGTGCCAGCACTACCCCCCCAGGGGGTTGGGAAGGGGCCAACGTCCTGACTTTC.